These T cell receptor beta chains were read from a single sample in a study of T-cell memory formation after mild COVID-19. TCRdb redid the calling of the 5' RACE reads with MiXCR, one entry per CDR3 protein. The sample lists 120,000 or so distinct CDR3 sequences; roughly 6.2% were seen once. The sample was PBMCs or a T cell subset sorted from them (not recorded which). Receptor source: an adult woman who had mild COVID-19 (a few samples of this study predate the infection). Cell type and time point are not known. Each CDR3 is given with its conserved first and last residue. The order of the fields is clone size, J gene, D gene, V gene, CDR3 DNA, CDR3 protein. The D gene is left open where the match is weak. Expanded clones get a size class; other rows say once, few or many, or leave the size out.

many TRBJ2-7 . TRBV12-3/TRBV12-4 TGTGCCAGCAGTTTACAAGTCTACGAGCAGTACTTC CASSLQVYEQYF
many TRBJ1-1 TRBD1 TRBV20-1 TGCAGTGCTGTCGGTACAGGGGTTACTGAAGCTTTCTTT CSAVGTGVTEAFF
many TRBJ1-1 . TRBV12-3/TRBV12-4 TGTGCCAGCAGAGACGGGAACACTGAAGCTTTCTTT CASRDGNTEAFF
many TRBJ1-5 . TRBV5-1 TGCGCCAGCAGCTTGGCCGGGGGGAGGAACCAGCCCCAGCATTTT CASSLAGGRNQPQHF
few TRBJ2-3 . TRBV20-1 TGCAGTGCTAGAGTTATGACTAGCACAGATACGCAGTATTTT CSARVMTSTDTQYF
few TRBJ2-1 . TRBV11-1 TGTGCCAGCAGCTTAGGGGAGGTAGACAATGAGCAGTTCTTC CASSLGEVDNEQFF
few TRBJ2-4 TRBD1 TRBV11-3 TGTGCCAGCAGCCACGGAAGAACAGGGGTAGACATTCAGTACTTC CASSHGRTGVDIQYF
few TRBJ2-7 TRBD2 TRBV7-8 TGTGCCAGCAGGCTAGCGGGGGGGACCTACGAGCAGTACTTC CASRLAGGTYEQYF
. TRBJ1-1 . TRBV20-1 TGCAGTGCTAGAGGACACCGCACGAACAATGAAGCTTTCTTT CSARGHRTNNEAFF
many TRBJ2-3 TRBD2 TRBV7-2 TGTGCCAGCAGCTCCCGACGGGGGGGGATCACAGATACGCAGTATTTT CASSSRRGGITDTQYF
few TRBJ1-1 . TRBV20-1 TGCAGTGCTAGAAGGGTATGGGAAACTGAAGCTTTCTTT CSARRVWETEAFF
few TRBJ1-1 . TRBV20-1 TGCAGTGCTAGAGCTGGGGGGGCGGCCCCAAAGGACACTGAAGCTTTCTTT CSARAGGAAPKDTEAFF
. TRBJ2-2 TRBD1 TRBV5-1 TGCGCCAGTGACAGGGGTGGCTCCGGGGAGCTGTTTTTT CASDRGGSGELFF
. TRBJ2-7 . TRBV5-1 TGCGCCAGCAGCAGGGGGGACGGGGAGACCTACGAGCAGTACTTC CASSRGDGETYEQYF
few TRBJ2-7 . TRBV6-6 TGTGCCAGCAGTCTACCCCCCTTGAGGGGGAGCTCCTACGAGCAGTACTTC CASSLPPLRGSSYEQYF
. TRBJ2-2 TRBD1 TRBV12-3/TRBV12-4 TGTGCCAGCACCCCCCTGGACAGGGATGCCGGGGAGCTGTTTTTT CASTPLDRDAGELFF
. TRBJ2-2 . TRBV5-1 TGCGCCAGCAGGGGACCCCACACCGGGGAGCTGTTTTTT CASRGPHTGELFF
. TRBJ2-5 . TRBV28 TGTGCCAGCAAGACCGGAGACAGGAGACAAGAGACCCAGTACTTC CASKTGDRRQETQYF
many TRBJ1-6 . TRBV12-3/TRBV12-4 TGTGCCAGCAGTTTAGGAGGAGGGGATTCACCCCTCCACTTT CASSLGGGDSPLHF
many TRBJ2-1 . TRBV12-3/TRBV12-4 TGTGCCAGCAGCTTTGGGGGCACCTACAATGAGCAGTTCTTC CASSFGGTYNEQFF
. TRBJ2-5 . TRBV6-6 TGTGCCAGCAGGGGATTAAGACAAGATGGAACCCAGTACTTC CASRGLRQDGTQYF
. TRBJ1-6 . TRBV20-1 TGCAGTCTTCGCCCTCGGAATTCACCCCTCCACTTT CSLRPRNSPLHF
. TRBJ1-1 TRBD1 TRBV20-1 TGCAGTGCTCGTCGACAGGGTCGCACTGAAGCTTTCTTT CSARRQGRTEAFF
. TRBJ2-2 TRBD2 TRBV12-3/TRBV12-4 TGTGCCAGCAGTCCCATAACCAGCGGGAGAAGTACCGGGGAGCTGTTTTTT CASSPITSGRSTGELFF
many TRBJ2-3 . TRBV12-3/TRBV12-4 TGTGCCAGCAGTTTAGGGTGGCGATCGTCGGATTTT CASSLGWRSSDF
. TRBJ1-2 . TRBV4-1 TGCGCCAGCAGCCAAGGGGCCGGAGGAGCTAACTATGGCTACACCTTC CASSQGAGGANYGYTF
many TRBJ2-5 . TRBV2 TGTGCCAGCAGTGTCGAGACCCAGTACTTC CASSVETQYF
few TRBJ1-3 TRBD1 TRBV6-2/TRBV6-3 TGTGCCAGCAGTGGAGACAGGGGAGTTGGAAACACCATATATTTT CASSGDRGVGNTIYF
many TRBJ2-3 TRBD2 TRBV7-2 TGTGCCAGCAGCTCCGGACTAGCGGGGACCACAGATACGCAGTATTTT CASSSGLAGTTDTQYF
. TRBJ2-3 . TRBV29-1 TGCAGCGTTGACACCTGGGACGGACCCACAGATACGCAGTATTTT CSVDTWDGPTDTQYF
. TRBJ2-5 TRBD1 TRBV7-2 TGTGCCAGCAGCCGCCCACAGGGGAAGTCGAGAGAGACCCAGTACTTC CASSRPQGKSRETQYF
few TRBJ1-6 . TRBV6-5 TGTGCCAGCAGTTACTCTGCTCCCGTCAGCTCCTATAATTCACCCCTCCACTTT CASSYSAPVSSYNSPLHF
many TRBJ1-1 . TRBV6-5 TGTGCCAGCAGTTATAGGGAAGGCACTGAAGCTTTCTTT CASSYREGTEAFF
few TRBJ2-3 . TRBV4-1 TGCGCCAGCAGCCAAGTGGATACGCAGTATTTT CASSQVDTQYF
many TRBJ2-7 TRBD2 TRBV20-1 TGCAGTGCTAGACTGGGACTAGCGGGATCCGACTACGAGCAGTACTTC CSARLGLAGSDYEQYF
. TRBJ2-1 . TRBV5-5 TGTGCCAGCAGGGTACAAATTAGGTTTGGGGGCGCGAATGAGCAGTTCTTC CASRVQIRFGGANEQFF
. TRBJ2-1 . TRBV20-1 TGCAGTGCTAGTATTTACAATGAGCAGTTCTTC CSASIYNEQFF
. TRBJ1-2 . TRBV10-3 TGTGCCATCAGCGTAGGGTCTAACTATGGCTACACCTTC CAISVGSNYGYTF
few TRBJ2-7 TRBD1 TRBV29-1 TGCAGCGTTGTAGGGGACAGTTACTACGAGCAGTACTTC CSVVGDSYYEQYF
. TRBJ2-2 . TRBV7-2 TGTGCCAGCAGCTTAGGGGGGGGGCCCAAGACCGGGGAGCTGTTTTTT CASSLGGGPKTGELFF
few TRBJ2-1 . TRBV5-1 TGCGCCAGCAGCTTGGAAAGCTATGAGCAGTTCTTC CASSLESYEQFF
. TRBJ2-7 . TRBV6-1 TGTGCCAGCAGTTTCGGGACTCCCATGGAAGAGCAGTACTTC CASSFGTPMEEQYF
. TRBJ1-5 . TRBV25-1 TGTGCCAGCAGTGAATATAACGGCTCATTAGGCAATCAGCCCCAGCATTTT CASSEYNGSLGNQPQHF
many TRBJ2-3 TRBD2 TRBV7-2 TGTGCCAGCAGCTTAGTGTCGGGAGGGCCCCCAGATACGCAGTATTTT CASSLVSGGPPDTQYF
few TRBJ1-1 . TRBV14 TGTGCCAGCAGCCAACAGATCTACACTGAAGCTTTCTTT CASSQQIYTEAFF
. TRBJ1-6 . TRBV2 TGTGCCAGCAAGGAATCGGACAGCTATAATTCACCCCTCCACTTT CASKESDSYNSPLHF
many TRBJ2-3 TRBD2 TRBV4-1 TGCGCCAGCAGCCAAGGGGTTAGCGGGGGTCCGCAGTATTTT CASSQGVSGGPQYF
many TRBJ2-1 TRBD1 TRBV20-1 TGCAGTGCTAGAGCGGCAGGGGGCCATGAGCAGTTCTTC CSARAAGGHEQFF
few TRBJ2-5 . TRBV15 TGTGCCACCAGCAGAGATTCGGGGGGCGCGGAGACCCAGTACTTC CATSRDSGGAETQYF
many TRBJ2-7 . TRBV24-1 TGTGCCACCAGTGATTCGGTCGGCCATACCTACGAGCAGTACTTC CATSDSVGHTYEQYF
few TRBJ2-1 . TRBV4-1 TGCGCCAGCAGCCAAGCCCCCACTAGAAGCTCCTACAATGAGCAGTTCTTC CASSQAPTRSSYNEQFF
many TRBJ2-5 TRBD1 TRBV10-3 TGTGCCATCAGTGGTACAGGGGGCATGGAGACCCAGTACTTC CAISGTGGMETQYF
. TRBJ2-7 . TRBV19 TGTGCCAGTAGTATGGCGACCGACACCTACGAGCAGTACTTC CASSMATDTYEQYF
few TRBJ2-2 TRBD1 TRBV30 TGTGCCTGGAGTTCGAACACAGGGGCCCCGGCCGGGGAGCTGTTTTTT CAWSSNTGAPAGELFF
few TRBJ1-1 . TRBV24-1 TGTGCCACCAGTGGGGGGGCCACTGAAGCTTTCTTT CATSGGATEAFF